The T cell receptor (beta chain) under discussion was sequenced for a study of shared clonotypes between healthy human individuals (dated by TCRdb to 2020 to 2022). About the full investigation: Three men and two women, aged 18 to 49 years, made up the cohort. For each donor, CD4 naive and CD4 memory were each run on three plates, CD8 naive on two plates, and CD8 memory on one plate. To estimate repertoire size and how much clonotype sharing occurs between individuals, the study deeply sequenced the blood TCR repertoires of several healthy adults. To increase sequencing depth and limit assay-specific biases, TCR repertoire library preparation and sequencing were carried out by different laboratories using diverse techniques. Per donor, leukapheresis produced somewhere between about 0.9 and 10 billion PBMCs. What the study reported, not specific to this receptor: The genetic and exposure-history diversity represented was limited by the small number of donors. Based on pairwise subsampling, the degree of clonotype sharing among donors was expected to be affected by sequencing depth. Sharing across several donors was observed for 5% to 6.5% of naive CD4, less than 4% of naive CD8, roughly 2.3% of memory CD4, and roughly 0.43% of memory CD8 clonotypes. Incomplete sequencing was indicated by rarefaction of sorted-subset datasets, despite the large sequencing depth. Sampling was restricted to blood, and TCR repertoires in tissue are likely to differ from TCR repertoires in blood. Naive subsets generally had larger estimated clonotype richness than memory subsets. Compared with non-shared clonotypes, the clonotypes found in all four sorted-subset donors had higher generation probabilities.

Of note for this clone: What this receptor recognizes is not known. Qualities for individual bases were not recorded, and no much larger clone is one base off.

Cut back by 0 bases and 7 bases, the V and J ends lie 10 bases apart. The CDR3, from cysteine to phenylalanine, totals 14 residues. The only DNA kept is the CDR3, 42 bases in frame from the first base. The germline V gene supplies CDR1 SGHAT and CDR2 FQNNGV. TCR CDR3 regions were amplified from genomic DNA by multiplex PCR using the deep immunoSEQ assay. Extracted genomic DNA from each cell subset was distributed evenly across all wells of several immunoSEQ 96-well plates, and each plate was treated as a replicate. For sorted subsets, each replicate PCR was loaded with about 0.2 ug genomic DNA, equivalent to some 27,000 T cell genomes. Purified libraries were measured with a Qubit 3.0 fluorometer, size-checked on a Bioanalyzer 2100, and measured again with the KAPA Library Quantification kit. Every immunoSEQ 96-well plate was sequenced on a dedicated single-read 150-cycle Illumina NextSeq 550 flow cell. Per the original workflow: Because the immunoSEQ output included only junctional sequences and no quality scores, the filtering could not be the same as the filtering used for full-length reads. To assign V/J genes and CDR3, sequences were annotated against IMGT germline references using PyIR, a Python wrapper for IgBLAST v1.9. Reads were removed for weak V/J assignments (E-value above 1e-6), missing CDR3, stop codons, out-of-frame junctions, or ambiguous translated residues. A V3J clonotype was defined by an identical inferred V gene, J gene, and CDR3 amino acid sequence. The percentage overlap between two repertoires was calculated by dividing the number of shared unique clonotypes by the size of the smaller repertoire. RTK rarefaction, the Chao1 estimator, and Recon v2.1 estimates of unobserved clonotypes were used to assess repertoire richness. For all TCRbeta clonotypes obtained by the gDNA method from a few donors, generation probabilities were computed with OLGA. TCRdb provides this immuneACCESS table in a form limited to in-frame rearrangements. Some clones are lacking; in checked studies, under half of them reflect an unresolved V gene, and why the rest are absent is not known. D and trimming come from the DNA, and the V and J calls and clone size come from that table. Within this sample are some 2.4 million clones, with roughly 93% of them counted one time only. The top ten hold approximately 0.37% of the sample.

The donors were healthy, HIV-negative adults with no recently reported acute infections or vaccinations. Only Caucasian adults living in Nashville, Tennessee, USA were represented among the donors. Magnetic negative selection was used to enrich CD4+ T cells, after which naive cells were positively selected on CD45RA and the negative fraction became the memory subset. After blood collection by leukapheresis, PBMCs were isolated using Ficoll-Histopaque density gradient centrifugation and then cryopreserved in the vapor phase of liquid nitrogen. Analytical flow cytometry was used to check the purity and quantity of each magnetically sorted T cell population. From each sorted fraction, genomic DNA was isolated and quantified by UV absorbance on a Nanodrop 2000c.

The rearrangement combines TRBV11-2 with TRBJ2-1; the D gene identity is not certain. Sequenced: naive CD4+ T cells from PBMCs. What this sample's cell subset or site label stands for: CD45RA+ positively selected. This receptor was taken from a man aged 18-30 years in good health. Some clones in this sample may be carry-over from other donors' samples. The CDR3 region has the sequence CASSLDLTLNEQFF. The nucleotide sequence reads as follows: TGTGCCAGCAGCTTAGATTTAACCCTAAATGAGCAGTTCTTC.